This paragraph reports one TCR beta chain. This entry is derived from a study of blood T cell repertoires in COVID-19. The study assigned cohorts using participant-reported clinical history. Original data processing: Estimated nucleated cell counts came from reference gene primer amplification. Generated by immunoSEQ multiplex PCR, the TCRdb table keeps only in-frame clones and is missing some. That table is the source of V, J and clone size, and D and trimming were worked out from the DNA. Here the sample spans some 140,000 clones, almost 85% being singletons. The trim removed 3 bases at V and 5 bases at J, leaving 9 bases unmatched. Germline assignment: CDR1 SGHTS and CDR2 YDEGEE. The CDR3 is 16 residues long.

The receptor's source is a man in his forties with acute COVID-19. The V call is TRBV5-8, the J call TRBJ2-2; TRBD1 aligns across 8 bases. Specimen: PBMCs or T cells enriched from blood (not recorded which). DNA of the CDR3: TGTGCCAGCAGCTGGACCGGGACAGGACGAACCGGGGAGCTGTTTTTT. Its protein product is CASSWTGTGRTGELFF.